These 21 T cell receptor beta chains were all obtained from the same sample, sequenced in a study of blood T cell repertoires in COVID-19. Sequencing was performed with immunoSEQ multiplex PCR; in TCRdb, only in-frame clones are kept and a portion is missing. The data contain approximately 450,000 clones, approximately 92% of them singletons. The material sequenced was PBMCs or T cells enriched from blood (not recorded which). These receptors came from a man aged 30 to 39 who had recovered from COVID-19.

The rearrangement links TRBV2 to TRBJ2-7, with a weak D call TRBD2 (5 bases). The ends were cut back, 2 bases at V and 7 bases at J, with 9 bases in the middle. This CDR3 has 12 amino acids. In germline, CDR1 is SNHLY, CDR2 FYNNEI. CDR3 amino acids: CASSESRGEQYF. The CDR3, as DNA: TGTGCCAGCAGTGAAAGCCGGGGTGAGCAGTACTTC. Together with reference TRBV2 and TRBJ2-7, the CDR3 gives the full variable domain: EPEVTQTPSHQVTQMGQEVILRCVPISNHLYFYWYRQILGQKVEFLVSFYNNEISEKSEIFDDQFSVERPDGSNFTLKIRSTKLEDSAMYFCASSESRGEQYFGPGTRLTVT.

This clone was counted a single time. This rearrangement joins TRBV5-5 to TRBJ2-1; D is possibly TRBD2 (6 bases). The CDR3 consists of 16 residues. Germline V gene lookup returns CDR1 SGHKS and CDR2 YYEKEE (reference sequence). Between the trimmed V and J ends, which lost 0 bases and 1 base, there was a span of 11 bases. This CDR3 is CASSLAGDQSYNEQFF. DNA for the CDR3: TGTGCCAGCAGCTTGGCGGGGGACCAATCCTACAATGAGCAGTTCTTC.

This clone has just one count. The chain is built from TRBV30 and TRBJ2-6; 7 bases match TRBD1. Germline assignment: CDR1 GTSNPN and CDR2 SVGIG (reference sequence). The trim removed 1 base at V and 0 bases at J, leaving 9 bases unmatched. The CDR3 spans 18 residues. For the CDR3, the DNA is TGTGCCTGGAGTGGGACCAGGGGGTTTGTCTCTGGGGCCAACGTCCTGACTTTC. It encodes CAWSGTRGFVSGANVLTF. The whole variable domain, remainder taken from reference TRBV30 and TRBJ2-6, is SQTIHQWPATLVQPVGSPLSLECTVEGTSNPNLYWYRQAAGRGLQLLFYSVGIGQISSEVPQNLSASRPQDRQFILSSKKLLLSDSGFYLCAWSGTRGFVSGANVLTFGAGSRLTVL.

For this clone: At one end the junction does not follow the germline gene, possibly because of a read error. The chain uses TRBV13 and TRBJ1-6; possibly TRBD1 for D (6 bases). Germline values: CDR1 PRHDT, CDR2 FYEKMQ (reference sequence). CDR3 size: 15 residues. The chain's CDR3 is CASSPTGTYNSPFHF. The CDR3 DNA follows: TGTGCCAGCAGCCCCACAGGGACCTATAATTCACCCTTCCACTTT. Based on the CDR3 plus reference TRBV13 and TRBJ1-6, the full variable domain is AAGVIQSPRHLIKEKRETATLKCYPIPRHDTVYWYQQGPGQDPQFLISFYEKMQSDKGSIPDRFSAQQFSDYHSELNMSSLELGDSALYFCASSPTGTYNSPFHFGNGTRLTVT.

The rearrangement joins TRBV10-1 to TRBJ1-5; D unclear. V lost 8 bases to trimming and J lost 1 base, with 12 bases between them. The CDR3 is 14 amino acids. CDR1 and CDR2 (germline): WNHNN, SYGVQD (reference sequence). CDR3 sequence: CASSQLGSNQPQHF. For the CDR3, the DNA is TGCGCCAGCTCTCAATTGGGCAGCAATCAGCCCCAGCATTTT.

V and J are TRBV6-1 and TRBJ2-5; 12 bases fit TRBD2. The V segment lost 1 base and the J segment 5 bases; nucleotides outside the gene matches: 14. The germline CDR1 and CDR2 sequences are MNHNS and SASEGT. This CDR3 region has 19 residues. DNA of the CDR3: TGTGCCAGCAGTGAAGGGGTGACTAGCGGGAGTTTCGTAGGGGAGACCCAGTACTTC. This sequence encodes CASSEGVTSGSFVGETQYF.

The CDR3 reads CASRARETSGNEQFF. As DNA, the CDR3 is TGTGCCAGCAGGGCGCGAGAGACTAGCGGAAATGAGCAGTTCTTC. V and J are TRBV28 and TRBJ2-1; 9 bases fit TRBD2. Germline V gene sequence: CDR1 MDHEN, CDR2 SYDVKM. This CDR3 is built from 15 residues. J gave up 7 bases and V 6 bases, and 10 bases lay outside the gene matches. The variable domain in full, completed from reference TRBV28 and TRBJ2-1, reads DVKVTQSSRYLVKRTGEKVFLECVQDMDHENMFWYRQDPGLGLRLIYFSYDVKMKEKGDIPEGYSVSREKKERFSLILESASTNQTSMYLCASRARETSGNEQFFGPGTRLTVL.

This clone came up once. The chain is built from TRBV18 and TRBJ1-2; 9 nucleotides match TRBD1. The germline V gene encodes CDR1 KGHSH and CDR2 LQKENI. The CDR3 consists of 13 residues. V lost 8 bases, J lost 3 bases, and 4 bases stayed unmatched. DNA for the CDR3: TGTGCCAGCGGGACAGGGCCCGACTATGGCTACACCTTC. Protein product: CASGTGPDYGYTF.

This chain links TRBV9 with TRBJ1-6; TRBD1 aligns across 9 bases. The germline gives CDR1 SGDLS, CDR2 YYNGEE. Losses at the gene ends were 1 base for V and 7 bases for J; bases not matched to a gene: 3. The CDR3 spans 15 residues. This chain's CDR3 is CASSVRDRENSPLHF. The CDR3 bases are TGTGCCAGCAGCGTAAGGGACAGGGAGAATTCACCCCTCCACTTT.

The rearrangement uses TRBV5-1 and TRBJ1-4; the D is unclear. V was clipped by 4 bases and J by 8 bases, with 12 bases between them. Germline CDR1 SGHRS, CDR2 YFSETQ. CDR3 size: 13 residues. The chain's CDR3 is CASSTPTSEKLFF. The DNA for the CDR3 is TGCGCCAGCAGCACCCCTACGTCGGAAAAACTGTTTTTT.

The chain has TRBV5-1 and TRBJ2-1; a possible D gene is TRBD2 (6 bases). Per germline, CDR1 SGHRS and CDR2 YFSETQ. The CDR3 spans 14 residues. The V end was cut by 3 bases, the J end by 5 bases, with 12 bases between. The CDR3 here is CASSSPGLDNEQFF. The CDR3 bases are TGCGCCAGCAGCTCACCGGGACTCGACAATGAGCAGTTCTTC.

The V and J genes are TRBV19 and TRBJ1-5; D may be TRBD1 (6 bases). This CDR3 region has 14 residues. V was shortened by 8 bases and J by 1 base, with 12 bases between the two germline ends. Germline V gene data show CDR1 as LNHDA and CDR2 as SQIVND (reference sequence). The CDR3 DNA reads TGTGCCAGTGACGACAGGCTGAGCAATCAGCCCCAGCATTTT. The encoded protein is CASDDRLSNQPQHF.

CDR3 DNA sequence: TGTGCCAGCTCACCCGGACAGGGGGAAATCTATGGCTACACCTTC. This encodes CASSPGQGEIYGYTF. V usage is TRBV18 and J usage is TRBJ1-2; TRBD1 matches 10 bases. The CDR3 covers 15 residues. Germline V CDR1 and CDR2: KGHSH, LQKENI. V gave up 3 bases and J gave up 4 bases; unmatched junction bases: 5.

The chain couples TRBV4-1 to TRBJ1-5; D unclear. Germline V gene sequence: CDR1 MGHRA, CDR2 YSYEKL. V was cut by 1 base and J by 6 bases, with 13 bases left in between. The CDR3 covers 15 residues. For the CDR3, the DNA is TGCGCCAGCAGCCAAGGGCCATTGGGCAGTCAGCCCCAGCATTTT. Translation gives CASSQGPLGSQPQHF.

V is TRBV3-1 (or the pseudogene TRBV3-2) and J is TRBJ1-2; 10 bases map to TRBD1. CDR3 length: 14 residues. CDR1 is LGHDT, CDR2 YNNKEL, per germline (reference sequence). V lost 4 bases to trimming and J lost 8 bases; unmatched junction nucleotides: 7. The CDR3 loop reads CASSPRDRGNGYTF. The CDR3 DNA reads as TGTGCCAGCAGCCCCCGGGACAGGGGAAACGGCTACACCTTC.

This clone came up once. The gene calls are TRBV28 and TRBJ2-1, with 10 bases matching TRBD2. The length of the CDR3 is 15 residues. CDR1 is MDHEN, CDR2 SYDVKM, per germline. With V trimmed by 6 bases and J by 3 bases, 5 bases remained unmatched. The CDR3 DNA sequence: TGTGCCAGCAGCCTCGGGACTAGCGACTACAATGAGCAGTTCTTC. This codes for CASSLGTSDYNEQFF.

This clone was counted a few times. The chain carries TRBV7-9 and TRBJ1-4; D gene uncertain. This CDR3 is 15 amino acids long. Germline V lookup: CDR1 SEHNR, CDR2 FQNEAQ (reference sequence). The V and J ends lost 5 bases and 4 bases respectively, with 14 bases between them. CDR3 in DNA: TGTGCCAGCAGCACCGGAGGGAGGGTTAATGAAAAACTGTTTTTT. As protein: CASSTGGRVNEKLFF.

This chain joins TRBV28 and TRBJ2-4; a weak D match, TRBD2 (6 bases). CDR1 is MDHEN, CDR2 SYDVKM, per germline. The ends were cut back, 1 base at V and 3 bases at J, with 7 bases in the middle. This CDR3 has 14 residues. The CDR3 loop is CASSLSGGKNIQYF. Written as DNA, the CDR3 is TGTGCCAGCAGTTTATCCGGGGGCAAAAACATTCAGTACTTC.

J is TRBJ2-7 and V is TRBV9; the match to TRBD2 covers 7 bases. Germline V gene data show CDR1 as SGDLS and CDR2 as YYNGEE. The CDR3 is made up of 14 amino acids. With 3 bases clipped from V and 0 bases from J, the junction kept 3 bases outside the gene matches. CDR3 in DNA: TGTGCCAGCAGCGCCAGCGGGGCCTCCTACGAGCAGTACTTC. This gives the protein CASSASGASYEQYF.

The CDR3 sequence is CASSRAGVRTDTQYF. The CDR3 nucleotides read TGTGCCAGCAGCCGAGCGGGAGTTCGGACAGATACGCAGTATTTT. The chain combines TRBV6-4 with TRBJ2-3; TRBD2 aligns across 8 bases. From germline, CDR1 is MRHNA and CDR2 SNTAGT. The CDR3 spans 15 residues. Trimming at V came to 6 bases and at J to 3 bases, leaving 8 bases not matched to a gene.

The J gene is TRBJ1-1, the V gene TRBV28; D might be TRBD1 (6 bases). V was shortened by 5 bases and J by 2 bases, with 15 bases between the two germline ends. The CDR3 has 15 residues. CDR1 is MDHEN, CDR2 SYDVKM, per germline. The DNA of the CDR3 is TGTGCCAGCAGTCTAAGGGGGAACCATAACACTGAAGCTTTCTTT. It encodes CASSLRGNHNTEAFF.